The sequence of this T cell receptor beta chain was determined in a study of blood T cell repertoires in COVID-19. Clones were sequenced by immunoSEQ multiplex PCR, and TCRdb holds only the in-frame ones, with some missing. The data show a few hundred thousand clones, around 84% seen once. V was trimmed by 1 base and J by 0 bases, leaving 10 bases between them. The CDR3 covers 15 residues. The germline CDR1 and CDR2 sequences are SGHRS and YFSETQ. The rearrangement links TRBV5-1 to TRBJ2-5, with D possibly TRBD2 on 6 matching bases. This TCR was recovered from a man over 45 with acute or convalescent COVID-19. The sample comprised peripheral blood. The CDR3 spells CASSLTSQYQETQYF. Here the CDR3 DNA reads TGCGCCAGCAGCTTGACTAGCCAGTACCAAGAGACCCAGTACTTC.